A selection of T cell receptor beta chains follows, all from one sample in a study of cytotoxic CD8 clonotypes in ibrutinib-treated CLL. The repertoire was sequenced with immunoSEQ multiplex PCR; TCRdb's copy has only in-frame clones and lacks some. The sample shows approximately 100,000 clones, 55% to 75% of them seen only once. The material sequenced was PBMCs, taken after 24 months of ibrutinib treatment. These receptors were taken from a human donor with chronic lymphocytic leukemia. Each CDR3 is given with its conserved first and last residue. D genes are given only for firm matches. Expanded clones get a size class; other rows say once, few or many, or leave the size out.

NA	NA	TRBV2	TRBJ1-5	CASSTRDQPQHF	TGTGCCAGCAGTACTAGGGATCAGCCCCAGCATTTT
TRBD1	few	TRBV25-1	TRBJ1-2	CASSAGQVYGYTF	TGTGCCAGCAGTGCAGGACAGGTATATGGCTACACCTTC
TRBD1	NA	TRBV5-1	TRBJ2-7	CASSLVIAGTDLYEQYF	TGCGCCAGCAGCTTAGTTATTGCCGGGACAGACCTCTACGAGCAGTACTTC
NA	NA	TRBV4-1	TRBJ1-4	CASSQSLELREKLFF	TGCGCCAGCAGCCAATCTCTTGAGTTGCGTGAAAAACTGTTTTTT
NA	few	TRBV4-1	TRBJ1-1	CASSQDRGLVEAFF	TGCGCCAGCAGCCAAGATAGGGGTCTGGTTGAAGCTTTCTTT
TRBD1	once	TRBV19	TRBJ1-2	CASSAQGAVGYTF	TGTGCCAGTAGTGCACAGGGGGCGGTTGGCTACACCTTC
NA	once	TRBV27	TRBJ2-6	CASSVRSGWANVLTF	TGTGCCAGCAGTGTACGCTCCGGCTGGGCCAACGTCCTGACTTTC
NA	NA	TRBV5-6	TRBJ1-2	CASSLGASYGYTF	TGTGCCAGCAGCTTAGGGGCGTCCTATGGCTACACCTTC
NA	NA	TRBV30	TRBJ2-3	CAWTLQGSDTQYF	TGTGCCTGGACCCTACAGGGTTCCGATACGCAGTATTTT
NA	NA	TRBV30	TRBJ1-1	CAWSVYQAGRNTEAFF	TGTGCCTGGAGTGTATACCAGGCAGGGCGTAACACTGAAGCTTTCTTT
NA	NA	TRBV18	TRBJ2-1	CASSQIGDNEQFF	TGTGCCAGCTCACAAATAGGGGACAATGAGCAGTTCTTC
TRBD2	NA	TRBV11-3	TRBJ2-3	CASSLDYSGGALDTQYF	TGTGCCAGCAGCTTAGACTACAGCGGGGGGGCCCTGGATACGCAGTATTTT
TRBD1	few	TRBV7-9	TRBJ1-2	CASMPNRGYGYTF	TGTGCCAGCATGCCCAACAGGGGATATGGCTACACCTTC
TRBD2	few	TRBV5-1	TRBJ2-7	CASTRHSGLSYEQYF	TGCGCCAGCACCCGGCATTCGGGACTATCCTACGAGCAGTACTTC
NA	NA	TRBV5-6	TRBJ2-7	CASSFTGTYEQYF	TGTGCCAGCAGCTTTACAGGGACCTACGAGCAGTACTTC
NA	NA	TRBV30	TRBJ2-3	CAWSGISRDTQYF	TGTGCCTGGAGTGGTATAAGCAGAGATACGCAGTATTTT
TRBD1	NA	TRBV6-6	TRBJ1-2	CASSSDRGNYGYTF	TGTGCCAGCAGTTCCGACAGGGGGAACTATGGCTACACCTTC
NA	NA	TRBV5-1	TRBJ2-7	CASSLSTGRVVPREQYF	TGCGCCAGCAGCTTGAGTACGGGTAGGGTGGTCCCTCGCGAGCAGTACTTC
TRBD1	NA	TRBV6-5	TRBJ2-7	CASSSGQTPYEQYF	TGTGCCAGCAGTTCGGGACAGACACCCTACGAGCAGTACTTC
NA	NA	TRBV4-2	TRBJ1-5	CASSQVGGNQPQHF	TGTGCCAGCAGCCAAGTAGGGGGCAATCAGCCCCAGCATTTT
NA	NA	TRBV29-1	TRBJ1-2	CSVDRGGDYGYTF	TGCAGCGTTGATCGCGGGGGTGACTATGGCTACACCTTC
NA	NA	TRBV25-1	TRBJ1-5	CAAAAQGKGQPQHF	TGTGCCGCAGCAGCCCAGGGAAAAGGTCAGCCCCAGCATTTT
NA	NA	TRBV28	TRBJ1-5	CASSFQVSPSSLTQHF	TGTGCCAGCAGTTTCCAGGTTAGCCCCAGTTCCCTGACCCAGCATTTT
NA	NA	TRBV19	TRBJ1-5	CASSSGVHSNQPQHF	TGTGCCAGTAGTTCCGGGGTCCATAGCAATCAGCCCCAGCATTTT
TRBD1	few	TRBV12-5	TRBJ2-1	CASGQDRGAYNEQFF	TGTGCTAGTGGTCAGGACAGGGGTGCCTACAATGAGCAGTTCTTC
NA	NA	TRBV19	TRBJ2-3	CASRVQATTTDTQYF	TGTGCCAGTAGAGTTCAGGCTACCACCACAGATACGCAGTATTTT
TRBD1	NA	TRBV7-3	TRBJ2-1	CASSSQGYLDEQFF	TGTGCCAGCAGCTCACAGGGGTACTTGGATGAGCAGTTCTTC
NA	NA	TRBV10-3	TRBJ1-2	CAISVAQRYGYTF	TGTGCCATCAGTGTAGCCCAGAGGTATGGCTACACCTTC
NA	few	TRBV28	TRBJ1-6	CARQSPLHF	TGTGCCAGACAATCACCCCTCCACTTT
NA	NA	TRBV19	TRBJ1-1	CASSESLGGRAEAFF	TGTGCCAGTAGCGAATCCTTGGGGGGAAGGGCTGAAGCTTTCTTT
NA	NA	TRBV7-8	TRBJ1-4	CASSQNSGWDEKLFF	TGTGCCAGCAGCCAAAACAGCGGATGGGATGAAAAACTGTTTTTT
NA	NA	TRBV6-5	TRBJ1-1	CASSYIGRQGNTEAFF	TGTGCCAGCAGTTACATAGGGCGCCAGGGGAACACTGAAGCTTTCTTT
TRBD2	NA	TRBV15	TRBJ2-3	CATSLLAGGSDTQYF	TGTGCCACCAGCCTGCTAGCGGGGGGCTCAGATACGCAGTATTTT
TRBD2	NA	TRBV9	TRBJ2-3	CASSSVPGLAGNTQYF	TGTGCCAGCAGCTCCGTCCCGGGACTAGCGGGTAATACGCAGTATTTT
TRBD2	NA	TRBV19	TRBJ2-4	CASSIPTRLAGDIQYF	TGTGCCAGTAGTATCCCTACCCGACTAGCGGGGGACATTCAGTACTTC